These 2 T cell receptor beta chains share one sample of origin, sequenced in a study of T cell repertoires in ileal Crohn's disease. Libraries were prepared by immunoSEQ multiplex PCR; TCRdb keeps only in-frame clonotypes and omits some of them. The top ten clones hold around 18% of a sample with roughly 13,000 clones, under 80% of them seen once. Source material: ileal tissue. The source of these receptors is an adult with Crohn's disease.

The chain carries TRBV9 and TRBJ2-1; a weak D match, TRBD1 (5 bases). The CDR3 is 16 residues long. V lost 4 bases and J lost 5, with 19 bases in between. Germline-derived CDR1 and CDR2 are SGDLS and YYNGEE. The CDR3 reads CASSQENGVGDNEQFF. DNA of the CDR3: TGTGCCAGCAGCCAGGAGAACGGCGTAGGGGACAATGAGCAGTTCTTC.

V and J are TRBV10-3 and TRBJ1-2; D call uncertain. Germline-derived CDR1 and CDR2 are ENHRY and SYGVKD. Trimming left V 11 bases short and J 2 bases short, with 18 bases between. The CDR3 covers 14 residues. The CDR3 loop is CASQRGGSNYGYTF. The CDR3 bases are TGTGCCTCACAACGCGGAGGGTCAAACTATGGCTACACCTTC.